Each of the 14 T cell receptor beta chains below was sequenced from the same sample in a study of blood T cell repertoires in COVID-19. The protocol was immunoSEQ multiplex PCR, while the TCRdb copy is restricted to in-frame clones and leaves out a portion. The sample lists under 200,000 clones; 80% to 90% were seen once. The sequencing input was peripheral blood. Source of these receptors: a man aged 18-30 years with active or convalescent COVID-19.

The chain employs TRBV7-9 and TRBJ2-2; 8 bases agree with TRBD1. V lost 5 bases to trimming and J lost 3 bases; unmatched junction nucleotides: 2. The CDR3 is 14 amino acids. CDR1 SEHNR and CDR2 FQNEAQ come from the germline V gene (reference sequence). CDR3 amino acids: CASSGQGDTGELFF. For the CDR3, the DNA is TGTGCCAGCAGCGGACAGGGAGACACCGGGGAGCTGTTTTTT.

The rearrangement joins TRBV29-1 to TRBJ2-7, with D tentatively TRBD1 (7 bases). The V gene lost 6 bases and the J gene lost 1 base, with 13 bases spanning the gap. This CDR3 is built from 13 residues. Germline CDR1 and CDR2: SQVTM and ANQGSEA. The CDR3 DNA is TGCAGCGTGGGGAGGACAGGTTCCTACGAGCAGTACTTC. Encoded protein: CSVGRTGSYEQYF.

The genes are TRBV9 and TRBJ2-7, with 9 bases matching TRBD1. Germline CDR1 reads SGDLS; CDR2 reads YYNGEE. The CDR3 has 15 amino acids. With 3 bases clipped from V and 5 bases from J, the junction kept 9 bases outside the gene matches. The CDR3 is CASSARTGVGDEQYF. The CDR3 nucleotides are TGTGCCAGCAGCGCTAGGACAGGGGTAGGCGACGAGCAGTACTTC.

CDR3 DNA sequence: TGTGCCAGTAGCCAACCAGGGTGGGAAACTGAAGCTTTCTTT. This codes for CASSQPGWETEAFF. The V and J genes are TRBV19 and TRBJ1-1; D is perhaps TRBD1 (5 bases). The CDR3 has 14 amino acids. V lost 6 bases and J 5 bases, leaving 16 bases between the germline ends. The germline V gene has CDR1 LNHDA and CDR2 SQIVND (reference sequence).

The rearrangement uses TRBV4-2 and TRBJ2-7, with 9 positions matching TRBD2. V lost 3 bases, J lost 4 bases, and 16 bases stayed unmatched. This CDR3 is built from 18 residues. In germline, CDR1 is LGHNA, CDR2 YNFKEQ. Here the CDR3 DNA reads TGTGCCAGCAGCCAGCCGGAATCATTAGCGGGAGTGGCGTACGAGCAGTACTTC. This encodes CASSQPESLAGVAYEQYF.

The chain combines TRBV23-1 with TRBJ1-2; D gene unclear. TRBV23-1 is labeled an ORF, and its function is uncertain. This CDR3 is 13 amino acids long. Trimming shortened V by 6 bases and J by 4 bases, and 12 bases separated the two germline ends. The CDR3: CASSRSEFYGYTF. The CDR3 bases are TGCGCCAGCAGCCGATCGGAGTTCTATGGCTACACCTTC.

This clone was seen a handful of times. The gene calls are TRBV5-4 and TRBJ2-7, with 7 bases fitting TRBD2. This CDR3 contains 13 residues. The V gene's germline CDR1 is SGHNT and CDR2 YYREEE (reference sequence). V gave up 4 bases and J gave up 7 bases; unmatched junction bases: 8. The DNA for the CDR3 is TGTGCCAGCAGCCGGAACACTAGCGCGGAGCAGTACGTC. As protein: CASSRNTSAEQYV.

The CDR3 loop is CASSEEGLNWDGYTF. DNA of the CDR3: TGTGCCAGCAGTGAAGAGGGGCTTAATTGGGATGGCTACACCTTC. V gene TRBV2 combines with J gene TRBJ1-2; a possible D gene is TRBD1 (5 bases). Germline V CDR1 and CDR2: SNHLY, FYNNEI. CDR3 length equals 15 residues. The V gene lost 1 base and the J gene lost 6 bases, with 15 bases spanning the gap.

V usage is TRBV30 and J usage is TRBJ1-2; 7 bases are shared with TRBD1. The CDR3 covers 13 residues. Germline CDR1 is GTSNPN and CDR2 is SVGIG (reference sequence). V was clipped by 0 bases and J by 4 bases; unmatched bases: 2. CDR3 loop: CAWSVAGGYGYTF. CDR3 DNA: TGTGCCTGGAGTGTTGCAGGGGGCTATGGCTACACCTTC.

The gene calls are TRBV18 and TRBJ1-2; perhaps TRBD1 as D (5 bases). The CDR3 runs to 14 residues. The germline V and J ends were trimmed by 2 bases and 3 bases, with 10 bases remaining between them. CDR1 is KGHSH and CDR2 is LQKENI in the germline V gene. The CDR3 protein is CASSPSGQDYGYTF. CDR3 nucleotides: TGTGCCAGCTCACCATCAGGACAAGACTATGGCTACACCTTC. The variable domain in full, completed from reference TRBV18 and TRBJ1-2, reads NAGVMQNPRHLVRRRGQEARLRCSPMKGHSHVYWYRQLPEEGLKFMVYLQKENIIDESGMPKERFSAEFPKEGPSILRIQQVVRGDSAAYFCASSPSGQDYGYTFGSGTRLTVV.

The V call is TRBV12-3 or TRBV12-4, the J call TRBJ1-2; tentative D call: TRBD1 (5 bases). This CDR3 is built from 13 residues. V was clipped by 3 bases and J by 13 bases, with 18 bases between them. The CDR3: CASSLGGTGIGTF. The CDR3 DNA sequence: TGTGCCAGCAGTTTGGGGGGGACCGGGATAGGCACCTTC.

The chain has TRBV27 and TRBJ1-6, with TRBD1 matching 8 bases. Germline lookup yields CDR1 MNHEY and CDR2 SMNVEV (reference sequence). The J segment lost 10 bases and the V segment lost 4 bases, leaving 12 bases of the junction unmatched. This CDR3 comprises 16 residues. CDR3 sequence reads: CASSSLVGQGGSPLHF. The CDR3 DNA is TGTGCCAGCAGTTCGTTGGTTGGACAGGGCGGATCACCCCTCCACTTT.

The chain links TRBV5-1 to TRBJ1-6; TRBD1 matches 7 bases. Germline CDR1 SGHRS, CDR2 YFSETQ. The CDR3 totals 16 residues. Germline trimming cut 4 bases from V and 8 bases from J; bases unmatched to any gene: 12. Here the CDR3 DNA reads TGCGCCAGCAGCGAATCCGGGACAGTAAGTTATTCACCCCTCCACTTT. It is translated as CASSESGTVSYSPLHF.

The gene calls are TRBV28 and TRBJ2-3, with TRBD1 matching 9 bases. Germline V lookup: CDR1 MDHEN, CDR2 SYDVKM. With 5 bases clipped from V and 4 bases from J, the junction kept 7 bases outside the gene matches. The CDR3 has 15 residues. CDR3 loop: CASSLDRGGPDTQYF. The CDR3 DNA sequence: TGTGCCAGCAGTCTAGACAGGGGGGGCCCAGATACGCAGTATTTT.